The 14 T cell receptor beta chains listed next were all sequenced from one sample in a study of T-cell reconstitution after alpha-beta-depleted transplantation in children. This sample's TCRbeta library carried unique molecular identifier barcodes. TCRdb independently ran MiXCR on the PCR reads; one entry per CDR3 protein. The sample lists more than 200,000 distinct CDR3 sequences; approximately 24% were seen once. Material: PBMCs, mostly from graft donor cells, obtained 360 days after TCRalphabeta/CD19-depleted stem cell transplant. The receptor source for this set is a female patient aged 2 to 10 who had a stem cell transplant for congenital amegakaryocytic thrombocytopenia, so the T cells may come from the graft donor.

The CDR3 protein is CASSLWGSGNNEQFF. CDR3 coding DNA: TGTGCCAGCAGCTTATGGGGTAGCGGAAACAATGAGCAGTTCTTC. The chain recombines TRBV11-2 with TRBJ2-1; maybe TRBD2 (6 bases). Germline CDR1 SGHAT, CDR2 FQNNGV. V lost 2 bases and J lost 5, with 13 bases in between. The CDR3 spans 15 residues.

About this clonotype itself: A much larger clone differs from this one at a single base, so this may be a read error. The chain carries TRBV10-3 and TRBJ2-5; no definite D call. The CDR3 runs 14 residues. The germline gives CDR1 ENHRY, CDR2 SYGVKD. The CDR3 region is CAISVSQDQESQYF. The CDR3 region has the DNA TGTGCCATCAGTGTCTCCCAGGACCAAGAGAGCCAGTACTTC.

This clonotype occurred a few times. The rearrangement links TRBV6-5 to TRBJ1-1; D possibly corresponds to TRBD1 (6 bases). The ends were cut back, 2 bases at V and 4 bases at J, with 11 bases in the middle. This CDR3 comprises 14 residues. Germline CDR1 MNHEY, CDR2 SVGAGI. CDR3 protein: CASSYQGFFTEAFF. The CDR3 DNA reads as TGTGCCAGCAGTTACCAGGGGTTCTTCACTGAAGCTTTCTTT.

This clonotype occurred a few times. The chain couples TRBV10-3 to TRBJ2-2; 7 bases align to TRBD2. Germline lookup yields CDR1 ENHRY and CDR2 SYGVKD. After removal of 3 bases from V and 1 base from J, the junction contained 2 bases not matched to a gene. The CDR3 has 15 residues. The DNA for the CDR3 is TGTGCCATCAGTGAAAAGCGGGGGAACACCGGGGAGCTGTTTTTT. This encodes CAISEKRGNTGELFF.

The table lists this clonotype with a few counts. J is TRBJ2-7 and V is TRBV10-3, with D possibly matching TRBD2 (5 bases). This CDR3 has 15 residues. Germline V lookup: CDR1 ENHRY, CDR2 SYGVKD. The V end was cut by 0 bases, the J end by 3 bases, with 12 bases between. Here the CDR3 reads CAISESSSGFYEQYF. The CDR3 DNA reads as TGTGCCATCAGTGAGTCGAGCAGCGGATTCTACGAGCAGTACTTC.

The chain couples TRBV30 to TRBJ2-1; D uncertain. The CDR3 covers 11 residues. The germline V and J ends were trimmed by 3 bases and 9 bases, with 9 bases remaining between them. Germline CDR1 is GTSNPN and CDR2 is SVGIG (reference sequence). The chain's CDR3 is CAWRNWGEQFF. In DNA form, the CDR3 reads TGTGCCTGGAGAAATTGGGGTGAGCAGTTCTTC.

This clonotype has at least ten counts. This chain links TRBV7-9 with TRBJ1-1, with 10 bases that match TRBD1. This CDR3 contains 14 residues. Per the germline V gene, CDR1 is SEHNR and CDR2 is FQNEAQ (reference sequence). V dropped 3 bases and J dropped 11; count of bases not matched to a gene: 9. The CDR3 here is CASSFLKDRGNAFF. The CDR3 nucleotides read TGTGCCAGCAGCTTTTTGAAGGACAGGGGGAATGCTTTCTTT.

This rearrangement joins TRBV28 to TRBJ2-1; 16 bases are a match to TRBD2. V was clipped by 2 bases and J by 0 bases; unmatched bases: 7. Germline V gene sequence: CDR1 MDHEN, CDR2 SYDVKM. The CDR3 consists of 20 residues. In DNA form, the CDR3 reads TGTGCCAGCAGTTTAAGGATGGGACTAGCGGGAGGGAGCTCCTACAATGAGCAGTTCTTC. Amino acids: CASSLRMGLAGGSSYNEQFF.

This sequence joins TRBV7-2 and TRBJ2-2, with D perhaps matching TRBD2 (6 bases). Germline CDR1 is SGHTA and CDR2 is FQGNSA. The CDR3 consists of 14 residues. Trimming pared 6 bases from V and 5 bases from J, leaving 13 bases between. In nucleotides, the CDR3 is TGTGCCAGCAGGATAACGGGGGTAACCGGGGAGCTGTTTTTT. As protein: CASRITGVTGELFF.

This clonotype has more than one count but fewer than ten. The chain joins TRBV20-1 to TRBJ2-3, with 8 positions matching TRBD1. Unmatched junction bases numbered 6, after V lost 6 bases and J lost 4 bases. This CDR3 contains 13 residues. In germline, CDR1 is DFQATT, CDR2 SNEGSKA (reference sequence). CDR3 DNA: TGCAGTGCCAGTCAGGGGGCGGCAGATACGCAGTATTTT. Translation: CSASQGAADTQYF.

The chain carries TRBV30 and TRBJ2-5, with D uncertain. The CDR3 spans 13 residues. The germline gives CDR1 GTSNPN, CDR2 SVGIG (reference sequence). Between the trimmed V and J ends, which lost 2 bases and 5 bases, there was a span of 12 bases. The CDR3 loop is CAWSQGLRETQYF. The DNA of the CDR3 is TGTGCCTGGAGTCAAGGCCTGAGGGAGACCCAGTACTTC. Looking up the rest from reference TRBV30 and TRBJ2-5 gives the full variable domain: SQTIHQWPATLVQPVGSPLSLECTVEGTSNPNLYWYRQAAGRGLQLLFYSVGIGQISSEVPQNLSASRPQDRQFILSSKKLLLSDSGFYLCAWSQGLRETQYFGPGTRLLVL.

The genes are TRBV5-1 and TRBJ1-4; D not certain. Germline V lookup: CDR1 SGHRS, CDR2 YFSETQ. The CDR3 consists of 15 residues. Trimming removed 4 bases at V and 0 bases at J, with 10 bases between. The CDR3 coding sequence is TGCGCCAGCAGCCCAACACCTGCAACTAATGAAAAACTGTTTTTT. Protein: CASSPTPATNEKLFF. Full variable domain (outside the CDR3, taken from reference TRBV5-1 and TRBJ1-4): KAGVTQTPRYLIKTRGQQVTLSCSPISGHRSVSWYQQTPGQGLQFLFEYFSETQRNKGNFPGRFSGRQFSNSRSEMNVSTLELGDSALYLCASSPTPATNEKLFFGSGTQLSVL.

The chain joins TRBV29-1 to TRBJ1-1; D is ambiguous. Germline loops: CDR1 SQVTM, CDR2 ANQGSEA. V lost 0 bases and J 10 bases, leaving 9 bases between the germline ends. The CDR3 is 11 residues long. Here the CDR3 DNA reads TGCAGCGTTGAAGATCTTGGTGGAGCTTTCTTT. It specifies CSVEDLGGAFF.

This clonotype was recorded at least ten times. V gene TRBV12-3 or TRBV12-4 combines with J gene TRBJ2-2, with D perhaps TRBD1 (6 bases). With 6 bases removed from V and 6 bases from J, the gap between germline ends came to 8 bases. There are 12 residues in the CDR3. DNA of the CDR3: TGTGCCAGCAGCCCAGGGGCCGGGGAGCTGTTTTTT. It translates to CASSPGAGELFF.